This T cell receptor beta chain was observed in a study of vaccination and CD4 T cells after COVID-19. The study, taken as a whole, reports: When vaccine-specific clones from convalescent patients were examined, 304 of 307 were spike mono-reactive.

The study sequenced cultured CD4+ T cell DNA using the Oncomine TCR Beta short-read assay. Each CDR3 protein gets one entry after TCRdb re-called the PCR reads with MiXCR. The data contain some 19,000 distinct CDR3 sequences, around 42% of them singletons. About this clonotype itself: Its cognate antigen is unknown.

Documented treatment: roughly 11-day PBMC culture with coronavirus spike peptide pools or control peptides (ViraFEST assay). After expanding antigen-specific T cells with peptide pools, ViraFEST sequenced their TCRs. This clonotype originated in a human donor with COVID-19. Sequenced material: cultured CD4+ T cells from blood.

The CDR3 sequence: CASSKDSRTDTQYF. The CDR3 region has the DNA TGTGCCAGCAGCAAAGATTCAAGGACAGATACGCAGTATTTT. V usage is TRBV11-2 and J usage is TRBJ2-3; D unresolved. The CDR3 runs 14 residues. V dropped 5 bases and J dropped 3 bases, with 12 bases sitting between them. The germline CDR1 and CDR2 sequences are SGHAT and FQNNGV.